Shown below are 13 T cell receptor beta chains from a single sample sequenced in a study of response to subunit inactivated influenza vaccine. TCRdb redid the calling of the RT-PCR reads with MiXCR, one entry per CDR3 protein. The sample lists roughly 710,000 distinct CDR3 sequences; approximately 14% were seen once. The material sequenced was PBMCs from blood, taken 14 days before vaccination. The receptors shown here come from a man aged 50 or older who received an inactivated influenza vaccine.

This clonotype was counted only a few times. V and J are TRBV14 and TRBJ2-7, with D perhaps matching TRBD1 (5 bases). V was trimmed by 1 base and J by 1 base, leaving 8 bases between them. Germline V gene sequence: CDR1 SGHDN, CDR2 FVKESK. The length of the CDR3 is 14 residues. CDR3 nucleotide sequence: TGTGCCAGCAGCCAAGGACAGCTGTCCTACGAGCAGTACTTC. Its protein is CASSQGQLSYEQYF.

The rearrangement uses TRBV6-5 and TRBJ2-3; maybe TRBD1 (6 bases). The V gene's germline CDR1 is MNHEY and CDR2 SVGAGI. The CDR3 is 15 residues long. Trimming cost V 0 bases and J 2 bases, with 9 bases left between them. The CDR3 DNA reads as TGTGCCAGCAGTTACTCGAACAGGGCCACAGATACGCAGTATTTT. Residues: CASSYSNRATDTQYF.

This clonotype was found a few times. The chain carries TRBV5-1 and TRBJ2-1; 13 nucleotides align to TRBD2. Per germline, CDR1 SGHRS and CDR2 YFSETQ. This CDR3 spans 16 amino acids. The trim removed 4 bases at V and 7 bases at J, leaving 8 bases unmatched. This CDR3 reads CASSITGTSGVNEQFF. In nucleotides, the CDR3 is TGCGCCAGCAGCATCACCGGGACTAGCGGGGTAAATGAGCAGTTCTTC.

This clonotype has only a few counts. The gene calls are TRBV29-1 and TRBJ1-1; possibly TRBD1 for D (6 bases). The CDR3 contains 14 residues. Germline CDR1 and CDR2: SQVTM and ANQGSEA. V lost 6 bases and J 1 base, leaving 15 bases between the germline ends. The DNA for the CDR3 is TGCAGCGTGATGGGTGACAGGAAGAACACTGAAGCTTTCTTT. Amino acids: CSVMGDRKNTEAFF.

The table lists this clonotype with a count of one. V gene TRBV20-1 combines with J gene TRBJ1-3; 7 bases align to TRBD1. This CDR3 contains 14 residues. V trimming: 6 bases; J trimming: 4 bases; junction bases outside the gene matches: 9. CDR1 and CDR2 from the germline V gene are DFQATT and SNEGSKA (reference sequence). Here the CDR3 DNA reads TGCAGTGCCCCGACAGGGTCTCTGGGAAACACCATATATTTT. Protein product: CSAPTGSLGNTIYF.

There are many counts of this clonotype. The chain employs TRBV11-2 and TRBJ2-3; a possible D gene is TRBD1 (5 bases). Trimming took off 5 bases at V and 2 bases at J, with 17 bases between the two ends. Germline lookup yields CDR1 SGHAT and CDR2 FQNNGV. The CDR3 loop spans 16 amino acids. The CDR3 DNA reads as TGTGCCAGCAGCCCGTATCGACAGAGCCACACAGATACGCAGTATTTT. Translating it yields CASSPYRQSHTDTQYF.

The chain couples TRBV12-3 or TRBV12-4 to TRBJ2-1; TRBD2 agrees at 10 bases. There are 15 residues in the CDR3. Germline trimming cut 5 bases from V and 7 bases from J; bases unmatched to any gene: 8. The CDR3 DNA is TGTGCCAGCAGTGAAGCGGGGGGGCCGAAAAATGAGCAGTTCTTC. This gives the protein CASSEAGGPKNEQFF.

CDR3 bases: TGTGCCAGCAGTCTTGTTGGTGACAGGGCTGAAAAACTGTTTTTT. It translates to CASSLVGDRAEKLFF. The chain employs TRBV7-9 and TRBJ1-4; TRBD1 aligns across 7 bases. Germline CDR1 is SEHNR and CDR2 is FQNEAQ (reference sequence). This CDR3 is built from 15 residues. Losses at the gene ends were 6 bases for V and 7 bases for J; bases not matched to a gene: 11.

This clonotype was seen repeatedly, ten times or more. The rearrangement uses TRBV7-9 and TRBJ2-3; D perhaps matches TRBD1 (5 bases). The CDR3 spans 14 residues. Germline CDR1 SEHNR, CDR2 FQNEAQ (reference sequence). With 3 bases removed from V and 0 bases from J, the gap between germline ends came to 7 bases. The CDR3 here is CASSFGQSTDTQYF. The CDR3 region has the DNA TGTGCCAGCAGCTTCGGACAAAGCACAGATACGCAGTATTTT.

This clonotype was seen a handful of times. The chain links TRBV15 to TRBJ2-7, with D unresolved. Germline V gene data show CDR1 as LNHNV and CDR2 as YYDKDF (reference sequence). Trimming removed 4 bases at V and 2 bases at J, with 9 bases between. This CDR3 has 13 amino acids. CDR3 sequence: CATSKGKTYEQYF. The CDR3 DNA reads TGTGCCACCAGCAAGGGCAAAACCTACGAGCAGTACTTC. Variable domain in full (rest from reference TRBV15 and TRBJ2-7): DAMVIQNPRYQVTQFGKPVTLSCSQTLNHNVMYWYQQKSSQAPKLLFHYYDKDFNNEADTPDNFQSRRPNTSFCFLDIRSPGLGDTAMYLCATSKGKTYEQYFGPGTRLTVT.

The V and J genes are TRBV28 and TRBJ2-3, with 10 positions matching TRBD1. The V gene end was trimmed by 5 bases and the J gene end by 0 bases; junction bases not matched to a gene: 5. The CDR3 length is 16 residues. Per the germline V gene, CDR1 is MDHEN and CDR2 is SYDVKM. The CDR3 reads CASSALGQGSTDTQYF. In nucleotides, the CDR3 is TGTGCCAGCAGTGCCTTGGGACAGGGGAGCACAGATACGCAGTATTTT.

A few counts support this clonotype. The chain joins TRBV5-4 to TRBJ2-7; 9 bases agree with TRBD1. This CDR3 has 15 amino acids. The junction had 6 bases not matched to a gene; V was cut back by 4 bases and J by 1 base. Germline CDR1 and CDR2: SGHNT and YYREEE (reference sequence). The DNA of the CDR3 is TGTGCCAGCAGCCCGCGGACAGGGGTATCCTACGAGCAGTACTTC. Translating gives CASSPRTGVSYEQYF.

At least ten counts were recorded for this clonotype. CDR3: CASSTGKAYGYTF. CDR3 sequence (DNA): TGTGCCAGCAGTACAGGAAAGGCCTATGGCTACACCTTC. V usage is TRBV12-3 or TRBV12-4 and J usage is TRBJ1-2, with a weak D call TRBD1 (5 bases). The CDR3 consists of 13 residues. The V gene lost 5 bases and the J gene lost 4 bases, with 11 bases spanning the gap.